The T cell receptor (beta chain) described here comes from a study of T cell responses to AZD1222 COVID-19 vaccine. Remarks on this clone: Its target is unknown.

Clones were sequenced by immunoSEQ multiplex PCR, and TCRdb holds only the in-frame ones, with some missing. The repertoire consists of around 84,000 clones, with roughly 86% occurring once and the leading ten covering around 5.5%. Deletions cut 3 bases from V and 1 base from J, with 9 bases between. CDR1 MDHEN and CDR2 SYDVKM come from the germline V gene. This CDR3 comprises 14 residues. Study-wide results and limits: There were mostly white British donors and more females than males, and clonal diversity was possibly underestimated.

The sample in question was peripheral blood, obtained on day 0 of AZD1222 vaccination. The source of this sequence is an adult in good health. The chain couples TRBV28 to TRBJ1-1; tentative D call: TRBD1 (6 bases). CDR3 sequence (DNA): TGTGCCAGCAGTTTGGGGACACGGAACACTGAAGCTTTCTTT. Residues: CASSLGTRNTEAFF.